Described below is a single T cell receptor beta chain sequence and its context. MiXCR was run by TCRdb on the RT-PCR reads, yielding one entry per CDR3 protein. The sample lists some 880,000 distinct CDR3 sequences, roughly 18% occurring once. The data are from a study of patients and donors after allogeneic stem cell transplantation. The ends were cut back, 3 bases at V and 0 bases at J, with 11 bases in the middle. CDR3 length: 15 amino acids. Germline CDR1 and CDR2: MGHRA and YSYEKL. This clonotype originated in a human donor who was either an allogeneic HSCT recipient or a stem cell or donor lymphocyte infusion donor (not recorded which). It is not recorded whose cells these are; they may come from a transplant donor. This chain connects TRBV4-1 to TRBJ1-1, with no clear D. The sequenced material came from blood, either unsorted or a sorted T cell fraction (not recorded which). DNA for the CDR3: TGCGCCAGCAGCCAGATACAGTTCATGAACACTGAAGCTTTCTTT. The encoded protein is CASSQIQFMNTEAFF.